The 6 T cell receptor beta chains reported below all come from one sample, sequenced in a study of control samples from healthy donors and cancer patients. The repertoire was sequenced with immunoSEQ multiplex PCR; TCRdb's copy has only in-frame clones and lacks some. This table has 90,000 to 100,000 clones, 79% appearing once. The sequenced sample was blood. The receptors stem from a woman in her 30s in good health.

With respect to this clone: Other DNA sequences in this sample translate to the same CDR3. V is TRBV30 and J is TRBJ1-2, with D unclear. The CDR3 covers 11 residues. Germline CDR1 reads GTSNPN; CDR2 reads SVGIG (reference sequence). Trimming removed 0 bases from V and 7 bases from J, with 6 bases in between. The CDR3 nucleotides are TGTGCCTGGAGTGTACCAGGTGGCTACACCTTC. Translation: CAWSVPGGYTF.

The V call is TRBV29-1, the J call TRBJ1-2; unclear D gene. This CDR3 spans 15 amino acids. Germline V CDR1 and CDR2: SQVTM, ANQGSEA. V was trimmed by 3 bases and J by 3 bases, leaving 17 bases between them. CDR3 amino acids: CSVEVPGQNDYGYTF. The CDR3 nucleotides read TGCAGCGTTGAGGTCCCTGGCCAGAACGACTATGGCTACACCTTC.

This clone occurred once. The gene calls are TRBV5-1 and TRBJ2-5; 7 nucleotides match TRBD1. Germline values: CDR1 SGHRS, CDR2 YFSETQ. V shed 2 bases, J shed 3 bases, and the junction held 7 bases outside the gene matches. The CDR3 runs to 15 residues. The CDR3 here is CASSFAGTEKETQYF. The DNA for the CDR3 is TGCGCCAGCAGCTTTGCCGGGACAGAAAAAGAGACCCAGTACTTC.

The genes are TRBV6-2 or TRBV6-3 and TRBJ1-6; 8 nucleotides match TRBD1. J was trimmed by 9 bases and V by 4 bases; bases with no gene match: 5. Germline lookup yields CDR1 MNHEY and CDR2 SVGEGT. CDR3 length: 14 residues. CDR3 region: CASSSTGVGSPLHF. CDR3 coding DNA: TGTGCCAGCAGTTCGACAGGGGTAGGTTCACCCCTCCACTTT.

The genes are TRBV30 and TRBJ1-2; D is uncertain. There are 15 residues in the CDR3. Germline V gene sequence: CDR1 GTSNPN, CDR2 SVGIG (reference sequence). Trimming stripped 0 bases from V and 5 bases from J, with 16 bases between. The CDR3 coding sequence is TGTGCCTGGAGTGTAGCACCGCTGCTGGGGTATGGCTACACCTTC. Its protein is CAWSVAPLLGYGYTF.

The chain uses TRBV19 and TRBJ2-1; TRBD2 is a possible D gene (5 bases). The CDR3 has 15 residues. Germline values: CDR1 LNHDA, CDR2 SQIVND (reference sequence). Trimming took 5 bases from V and 0 from J, leaving 11 bases between them. This CDR3 reads CASSPGGNSYNEQFF. CDR3 in DNA: TGTGCCAGTAGTCCTGGAGGTAACTCCTACAATGAGCAGTTCTTC.